The 21 T cell receptor beta chains below were found in one sample sequenced in a study of long-term antiretroviral therapy in people with HIV (dated by TCRdb to the early 2020s). The immunoSEQ hsTCRB v3.0 assay was used at survey level resolution to sequence the TRB variable region. The clones in this table, taken by TCRdb from immuneACCESS, are in-frame only. Not every clone is retained; where verified, under half of the shortfall comes from an unresolved V gene, and the cause of the rest is unknown. The sample yields about 12,000 clones; nearly 85% were counted once. 17% of the sample goes to the ten largest clones. The specimen comprised unsorted PBMCs, sampled 3.4 years after starting antiretroviral therapy. The source is a man in his forties or fifties with HIV.

V gene TRBV10-3 combines with J gene TRBJ1-5; D is perhaps TRBD1 (6 bases). The germline V gene has CDR1 ENHRY and CDR2 SYGVKD. The V and J ends lost 1 base and 7 bases respectively, with 8 bases between them. This CDR3 spans 13 amino acids. CDR3 bases: TGTGCCATCAGTGAGTTTAGGGGGCAGCCCCAGCATTTT. Residues: CAISEFRGQPQHF.

The gene calls are TRBV11-2 and TRBJ1-1; TRBD1 matches at 8 bases. The junction had 6 bases not matched to a gene; V was cut back by 4 bases and J by 5 bases. There are 14 residues in the CDR3. The germline CDR1 and CDR2 sequences are SGHAT and FQNNGV. CDR3 in amino acids: CASSSYRGLTEAFF. The CDR3 region has the DNA TGTGCCAGCAGCTCATACAGGGGGTTGACTGAAGCTTTCTTT.

CDR3 in amino acids: CASSFRLQSYNEQFF. The CDR3 region has the DNA TGTGCCAGCAGCTTCCGTTTACAGAGCTACAATGAGCAGTTCTTC. The chain combines TRBV11-2 with TRBJ2-1; D remains unclear. CDR1 is SGHAT and CDR2 is FQNNGV in the germline V gene. V was cut by 3 bases and J by 3 bases, with 12 bases left in between. There are 15 residues in the CDR3.

The chain has TRBV5-1 and TRBJ2-7, with 12 nucleotides matching TRBD1. The J segment lost 5 bases and the V segment lost 4 bases, leaving 10 bases of the junction unmatched. CDR3 length: 16 residues. Per germline, CDR1 SGHRS and CDR2 YFSETQ. The CDR3 loop reads CASSQYAGTGGNEQYF. The CDR3 nucleotides are TGCGCCAGCAGCCAGTATGCCGGGACAGGGGGCAACGAGCAGTACTTC.

The chain links TRBV19 to TRBJ1-5, with 12 positions matching TRBD1. Per germline, CDR1 LNHDA and CDR2 SQIVND (reference sequence). The ends lost 10 bases at V and 6 bases at J; junction bases unmatched: 7. The CDR3 is made up of 14 amino acids. CDR3 sequence (DNA): TGTGCCACCGGGGGGACAGGGGGCATTCAGCCCCAGCATTTT. Translation: CATGGTGGIQPQHF.

The chain employs TRBV4-3 and TRBJ1-5; D may be TRBD1 (5 bases). V lost 1 base, J lost 6 bases, and 10 bases lay in between. The CDR3 has 14 amino acids. CDR1 and CDR2 from the germline V gene are LGHNA and YSLEER. The CDR3: CASSQGDSGQPQHF. In nucleotides, the CDR3 is TGCGCCAGCAGCCAAGGTGACAGCGGTCAGCCCCAGCATTTT.

The J gene is TRBJ2-2, the V gene TRBV5-1; 12 bases agree with TRBD2. Germline V gene lookup returns CDR1 SGHRS and CDR2 YFSETQ. Losses at the gene ends were 2 bases for V and 6 bases for J; bases not matched to a gene: 11. The CDR3 contains 18 residues. In DNA form, the CDR3 reads TGCGCCAGCAGCTTTGGCCCGATGACTAGCGGGAGTGCCGGGGAGCTGTTTTTT. Its translation: CASSFGPMTSGSAGELFF.

V gene TRBV14 combines with J gene TRBJ2-1; perhaps D is TRBD1 or TRBD2 (5 bases each). Germline CDR1 SGHDN, CDR2 FVKESK. CDR3 length: 15 residues. Trimming left V 4 bases short and J 9 bases short, with 19 bases between. The CDR3, as DNA: TGTGCCAGCAGCCGAGGGGAGAGAGTAGGCAGTGAGCAGTTCTTC. Its translation: CASSRGERVGSEQFF.

V gene TRBV9 combines with J gene TRBJ1-5; 7 nucleotides align to TRBD1. CDR3 size: 16 residues. V dropped 3 bases and J dropped 6; count of bases not matched to a gene: 12. The V gene's germline CDR1 is SGDLS and CDR2 YYNGEE. The CDR3 protein is CASSAQPTGVGQPQHF. As DNA, the CDR3 is TGTGCCAGCAGCGCTCAACCCACAGGGGTGGGTCAGCCCCAGCATTTT.

This clone was picked up a small number of times. This chain links TRBV7-8 with TRBJ2-7; D is unclear. Trimming cost V 4 bases and J 5 bases, with 6 bases left between them. This CDR3 spans 11 amino acids. Germline V CDR1 and CDR2: SGHVS, FQNEAQ. The CDR3 region has the DNA TGTGCCAGCAGCTGGAAAGACGAGCAGTACTTC. The encoded protein is CASSWKDEQYF.

The chain carries TRBV28 and TRBJ1-5; weak D call: TRBD1 (6 bases). Germline lookup yields CDR1 MDHEN and CDR2 SYDVKM. V was clipped by 3 bases and J by 5 bases, with 11 bases between them. CDR3 length equals 14 residues. The CDR3 nucleotides are TGTGCCAGCAGTTTGGGGGGCGCGCATCAGCCCCAGCATTTT. Its protein is CASSLGGAHQPQHF.

This rearrangement joins TRBV5-1 to TRBJ1-2; TRBD1 is a possible D gene (5 bases). V was shortened by 4 bases and J by 8 bases, with 18 bases between the two germline ends. Germline CDR1 reads SGHRS; CDR2 reads YFSETQ. The CDR3 loop spans 14 amino acids. CDR3: CASSLLELGEGYTF. The CDR3 nucleotides are TGCGCCAGCAGCCTACTTGAGTTGGGGGAAGGCTACACCTTC. Full variable domain (remainder filled in from reference TRBV5-1 and TRBJ1-2): KAGVTQTPRYLIKTRGQQVTLSCSPISGHRSVSWYQQTPGQGLQFLFEYFSETQRNKGNFPGRFSGRQFSNSRSEMNVSTLELGDSALYLCASSLLELGEGYTFGSGTRLTVV.

The chain couples TRBV4-3 to TRBJ1-2, with no clear D. Germline lookup yields CDR1 LGHNA and CDR2 YSLEER. Trimming left V 0 bases short and J 8 bases short, with 13 bases between. This CDR3 is 14 amino acids long. The DNA of the CDR3 is TGCGCCAGCAGCCAAGATGAGTCAGTAGGGGGCTACACCTTC. This sequence encodes CASSQDESVGGYTF.

The V and J genes are TRBV29-1 and TRBJ2-7; the match to TRBD1 covers 8 bases. V gave up 5 bases and J gave up 4 bases; unmatched junction bases: 10. The CDR3 extends over 14 amino acids. The germline V gene encodes CDR1 SQVTM and CDR2 ANQGSEA. CDR3 sequence reads: CSVRQGKGFYEQYF. The CDR3 DNA sequence: TGCAGCGTTCGACAGGGGAAAGGTTTTTACGAGCAGTACTTC.

The chain uses TRBV18 and TRBJ1-1; D is possibly TRBD1 (6 bases). Trimming took 6 bases from V and 10 from J, leaving 12 bases between them. The CDR3 totals 11 residues. Germline-derived CDR1 and CDR2 are KGHSH and LQKENI. The CDR3 bases are TGTGCCAGCTCCCGGGGGCAGGCAGCTTTCTTT. It codes for CASSRGQAAFF.

The table lists this clone with a count of one. The chain couples TRBV28 to TRBJ2-7; D is unresolved. V lost 6 bases and J lost 3, with 15 bases in between. The CDR3 consists of 14 residues. Germline CDR1 is MDHEN and CDR2 is SYDVKM. The CDR3, as DNA: TGTGCCAGCAGCTCCCTTATGGGAAACTACGAGCAGTACTTC. It codes for CASSSLMGNYEQYF.

The rearrangement links TRBV14 to TRBJ1-2; D not resolved. CDR1 is SGHDN, CDR2 FVKESK, per germline. Trimming pared 0 bases from V and 4 bases from J, leaving 12 bases between. There are 15 residues in the CDR3. The CDR3 is CASSQDASGIYGYTF. The CDR3 nucleotides are TGTGCCAGCAGCCAAGATGCATCGGGGATCTATGGCTACACCTTC.

The chain couples TRBV11-2 to TRBJ2-7; no reliable D call. V was cut by 3 bases and J by 6 bases, with 18 bases left in between. This CDR3 has 15 amino acids. Germline V CDR1 and CDR2: SGHAT, FQNNGV. In DNA, the CDR3 is TGTGCCAGCAGCTTCCCCCCCGCGGCGGTTGCCGAGCAGTACTTC. Residues: CASSFPPAAVAEQYF.

The CDR3 DNA is TGTGCCAGTAGTATCATAGGAGAGACCCAGTACTTC. It is translated as CASSIIGETQYF. The chain has TRBV19 and TRBJ2-5; D unclear. V was shortened by 3 bases and J by 4 bases, with 6 bases between the two germline ends. The CDR3 length is 12 residues. Per germline, CDR1 LNHDA and CDR2 SQIVND (reference sequence).

The chain is built from TRBV4-3 and TRBJ2-7; TRBD2 aligns across 8 bases. The J segment lost 3 bases and the V segment lost 5 bases, leaving 6 bases of the junction unmatched. Germline V lookup: CDR1 LGHNA, CDR2 YSLEER. The CDR3 runs 14 residues. CDR3 loop: CASSVTGTSYEQYF. The CDR3 region has the DNA TGCGCCAGCAGCGTCACCGGGACTAGCTACGAGCAGTACTTC.

In its sample, this clone was seen a few times. The rearrangement uses TRBV29-1 and TRBJ2-7; the D is unclear. From germline, CDR1 is SQVTM and CDR2 ANQGSEA. The germline V and J ends were trimmed by 6 bases and 0 bases, with 12 bases remaining between them. The CDR3 is 13 amino acids. The CDR3 protein is CSVIRPSSYEQYF. CDR3 bases: TGCAGCGTCATACGTCCCAGCTCCTACGAGCAGTACTTC.